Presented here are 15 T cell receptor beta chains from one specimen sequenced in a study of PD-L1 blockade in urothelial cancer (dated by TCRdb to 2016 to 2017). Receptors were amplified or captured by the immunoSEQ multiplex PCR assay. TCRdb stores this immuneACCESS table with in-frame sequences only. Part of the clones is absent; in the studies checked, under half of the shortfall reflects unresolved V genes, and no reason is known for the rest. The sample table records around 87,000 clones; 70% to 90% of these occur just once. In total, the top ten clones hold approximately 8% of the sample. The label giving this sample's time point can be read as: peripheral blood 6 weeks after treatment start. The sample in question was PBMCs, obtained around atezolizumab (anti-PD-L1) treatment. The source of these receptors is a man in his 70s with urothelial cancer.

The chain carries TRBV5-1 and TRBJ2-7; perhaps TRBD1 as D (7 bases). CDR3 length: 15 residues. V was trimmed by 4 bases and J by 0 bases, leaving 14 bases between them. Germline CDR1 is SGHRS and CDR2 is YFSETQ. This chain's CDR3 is CASSPAGQSSYEQYF. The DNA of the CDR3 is TGCGCCAGCAGCCCTGCGGGACAGAGCTCCTACGAGCAGTACTTC.

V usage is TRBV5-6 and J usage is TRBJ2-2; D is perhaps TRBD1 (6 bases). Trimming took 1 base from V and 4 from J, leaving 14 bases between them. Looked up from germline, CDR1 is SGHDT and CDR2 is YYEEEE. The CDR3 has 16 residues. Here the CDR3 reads CASSLSRQGSTGELFF. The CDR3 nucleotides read TGTGCCAGCAGCTTGAGTCGTCAGGGGAGCACCGGGGAGCTGTTTTTT.

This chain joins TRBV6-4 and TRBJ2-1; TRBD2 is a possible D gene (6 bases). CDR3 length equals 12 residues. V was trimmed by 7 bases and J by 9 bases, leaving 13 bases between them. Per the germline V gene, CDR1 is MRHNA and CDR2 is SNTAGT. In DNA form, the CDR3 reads TGTGCCAGCACCTCCCGGGGGAGTGAGCAGTTCTTC. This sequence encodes CASTSRGSEQFF.

CDR3 coding DNA: TGCAGCGTTCGACTAGCGAGCTCCTACGAGCAGTACTTC. It translates to CSVRLASSYEQYF. The chain couples TRBV29-1 to TRBJ2-7, with 8 bases that match TRBD2. After removal of 5 bases from V and 0 bases from J, the junction contained 3 bases not matched to a gene. The V gene's germline CDR1 is SQVTM and CDR2 ANQGSEA. The CDR3 loop spans 13 amino acids.

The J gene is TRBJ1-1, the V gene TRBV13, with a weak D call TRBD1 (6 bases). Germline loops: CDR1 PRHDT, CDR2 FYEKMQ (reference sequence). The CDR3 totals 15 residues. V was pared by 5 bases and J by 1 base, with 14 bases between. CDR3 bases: TGTGCCAGCAGCCCAGGACAGAACCGGAACACTGAAGCTTTCTTT. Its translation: CASSPGQNRNTEAFF.

The CDR3 DNA follows: TGTGCCAGCAGCCTAGGGGGAGGGAGCACCGGGGAGCTGTTTTTT. The encoded protein is CASSLGGGSTGELFF. The chain recombines TRBV7-2 with TRBJ2-2; TRBD2 might be the D (7 bases). Trimming took off 5 bases at V and 4 bases at J, with 14 bases between the two ends. Germline V lookup: CDR1 SGHTA, CDR2 FQGNSA. This CDR3 has 15 amino acids. Full variable domain (missing parts from reference TRBV7-2 and TRBJ2-2): GAGVSQSPSNKVTEKGKDVELRCDPISGHTALYWYRQSLGQGLEFLIYFQGNSAPDKSGLPSDRFSAERTGGSVSTLTIQRTQQEDSAVYLCASSLGGGSTGELFFGEGSRLTVL.

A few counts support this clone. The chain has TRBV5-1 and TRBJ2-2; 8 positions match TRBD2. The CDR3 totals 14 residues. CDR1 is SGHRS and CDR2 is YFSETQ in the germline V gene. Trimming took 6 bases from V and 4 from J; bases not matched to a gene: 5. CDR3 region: CASTSLAGTGELFF. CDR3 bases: TGCGCCAGCACCAGTCTAGCGGGCACCGGGGAGCTGTTTTTT.

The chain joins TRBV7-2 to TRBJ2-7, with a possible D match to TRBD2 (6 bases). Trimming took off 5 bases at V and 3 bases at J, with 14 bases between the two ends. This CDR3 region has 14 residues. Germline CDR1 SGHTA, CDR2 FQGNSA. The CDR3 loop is CASSPGSLDYEQYF. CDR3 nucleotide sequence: TGTGCCAGCAGCCCCGGGAGTCTCGACTACGAGCAGTACTTC.

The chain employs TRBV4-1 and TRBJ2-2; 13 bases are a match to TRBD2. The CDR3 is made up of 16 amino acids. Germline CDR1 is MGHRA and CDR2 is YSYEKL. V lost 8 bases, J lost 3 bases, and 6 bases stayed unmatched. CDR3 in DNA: TGCGCCAGCGCAGGACTAGCGGGAGCCGACACCGGGGAGCTGTTTTTT. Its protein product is CASAGLAGADTGELFF.

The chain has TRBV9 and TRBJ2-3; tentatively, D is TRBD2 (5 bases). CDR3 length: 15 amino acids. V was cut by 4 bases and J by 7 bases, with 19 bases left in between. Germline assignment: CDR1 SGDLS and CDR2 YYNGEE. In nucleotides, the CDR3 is TGTGCCAGCAGCCCGCACCCGTATCTCGGGAATACGCAGTATTTT. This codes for CASSPHPYLGNTQYF.

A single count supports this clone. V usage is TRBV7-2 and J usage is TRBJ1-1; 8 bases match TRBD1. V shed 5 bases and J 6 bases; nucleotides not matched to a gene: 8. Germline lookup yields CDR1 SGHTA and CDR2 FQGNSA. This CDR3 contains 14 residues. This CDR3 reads CASSQDRESPEAFF. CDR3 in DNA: TGTGCCAGCAGCCAGGACAGGGAATCTCCTGAAGCTTTCTTT.

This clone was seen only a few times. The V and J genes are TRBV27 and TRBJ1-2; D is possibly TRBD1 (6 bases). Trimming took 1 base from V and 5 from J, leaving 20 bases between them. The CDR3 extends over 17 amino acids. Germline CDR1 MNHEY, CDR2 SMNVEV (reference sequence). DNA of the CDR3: TGTGCCAGCAGTTTATGGGCCGGGGGGCTAGGCTCTTATGGCTACACCTTC. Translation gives CASSLWAGGLGSYGYTF.

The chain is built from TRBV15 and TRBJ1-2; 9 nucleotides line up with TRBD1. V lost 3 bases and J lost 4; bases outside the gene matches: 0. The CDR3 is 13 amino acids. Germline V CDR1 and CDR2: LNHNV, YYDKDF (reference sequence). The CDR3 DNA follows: TGTGCCACCAGCAGGACAGGGGGCTATGGCTACACCTTC. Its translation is CATSRTGGYGYTF.

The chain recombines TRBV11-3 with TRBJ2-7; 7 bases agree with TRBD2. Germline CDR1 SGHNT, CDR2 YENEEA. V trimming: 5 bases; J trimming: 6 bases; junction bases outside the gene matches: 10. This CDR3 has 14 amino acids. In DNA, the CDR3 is TGTGCCAGCAGCCCGCGGGCGGGAGATCGCGAGCAGTACTTC. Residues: CASSPRAGDREQYF.

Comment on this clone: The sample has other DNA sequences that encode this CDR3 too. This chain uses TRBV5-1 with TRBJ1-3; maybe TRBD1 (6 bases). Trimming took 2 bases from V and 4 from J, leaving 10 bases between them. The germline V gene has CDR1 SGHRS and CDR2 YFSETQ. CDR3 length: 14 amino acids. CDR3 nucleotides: TGCGCCAGCAGCTTACAGGGTGACGGAAACACCATATATTTT. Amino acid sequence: CASSLQGDGNTIYF.